This TCR beta chain was captured in a study of low-dose radiotherapy and immunotherapy resistance in tumors. For the study at large: Intravenous ipilimumab 1 mg/kg every six weeks was given with nivolumab 240 mg every two weeks. Study patients were administered oral aspirin at 300 mg daily for four cycles from cycle 1 day 1.

CDR1 MNHNS and CDR2 SASEGT come from the germline V gene. Trimming shortened V by 0 bases and J by 0 bases, and 9 bases separated the two germline ends. The CDR3 sequence is 15 residues long. This clonotype has a handful of counts. Indicated time point: before trial treatment. Patients qualified if they had advanced solid tumors that lacked tumor-infiltrating lymphocytes. Gene-specific TRAV and TRBV primers were used for first-strand cDNA, covering alpha and beta chains. The authors ran 15 to 20 PCR cycles to amplify TCRs with a constant-region primer and V-primer adapter. Via MiXCR, TCRdb re-called the reads, giving one row per CDR3 protein. In the table there are tens of thousands of distinct CDR3 sequences, around 17% of which are singletons.

The source is a male donor with prostate cancer. J is TRBJ2-7 and V is TRBV6-1; D gene uncertain. Sequenced material: PBMCs, taken before treatment. CDR3 DNA: TGTGCCAGCAGTGAAGCGGCAGCGAGCTCCTACGAGCAGTACTTC. As protein: CASSEAAASSYEQYF.